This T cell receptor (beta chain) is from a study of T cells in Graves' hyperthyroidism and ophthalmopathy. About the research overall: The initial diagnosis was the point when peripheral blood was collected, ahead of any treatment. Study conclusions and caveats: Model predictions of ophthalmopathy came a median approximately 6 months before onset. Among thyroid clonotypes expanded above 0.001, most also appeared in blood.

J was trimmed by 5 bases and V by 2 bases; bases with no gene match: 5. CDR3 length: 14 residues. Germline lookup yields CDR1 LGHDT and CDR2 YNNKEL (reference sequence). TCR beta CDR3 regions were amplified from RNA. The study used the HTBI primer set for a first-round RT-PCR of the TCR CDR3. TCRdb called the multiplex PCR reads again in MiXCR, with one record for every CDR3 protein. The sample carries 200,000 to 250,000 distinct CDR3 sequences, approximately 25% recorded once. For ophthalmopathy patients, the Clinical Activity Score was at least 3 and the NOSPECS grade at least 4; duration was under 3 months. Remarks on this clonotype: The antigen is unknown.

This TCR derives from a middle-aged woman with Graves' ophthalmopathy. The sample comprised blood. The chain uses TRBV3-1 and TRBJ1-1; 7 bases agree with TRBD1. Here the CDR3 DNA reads TGTGCCAGCAGCCAATATAACAGGGGAACTGAAGCTTTCTTT. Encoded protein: CASSQYNRGTEAFF.